The 7 T cell receptor beta chains below all came from one sample that was sequenced in a study of blood T cells in healthy people across ages. The use of a sample-barcoded 5' primer and a J-beta primer mix characterized a second PCR of 7 to 11 cycles. TCRdb reprocessed the 5' RACE reads with MiXCR, giving one entry per CDR3 protein. The sample records fewer than 1,000,000 distinct CDR3 sequences, around 45% being singletons. The sequenced sample consisted of blood. The receptors originated from a man aged 55 to 70 in good health.

This clonotype has just a few counts. V gene TRBV14 combines with J gene TRBJ1-2; unclear D gene. CDR3 length: 15 residues. V lost 2 bases and J lost 8, with 18 bases in between. Germline CDR1 SGHDN, CDR2 FVKESK. CDR3 amino acids: CASSQQHLPSWGYTF. In nucleotides, the CDR3 is TGTGCCAGCAGCCAACAGCACCTCCCCTCCTGGGGCTACACCTTC.

This chain uses TRBV9 with TRBJ1-1; D gene unclear. Germline CDR1 SGDLS, CDR2 YYNGEE. The CDR3 has 14 amino acids. V dropped 4 bases and J dropped 4 bases, with 14 bases sitting between them. The CDR3 sequence: CASSLGVSGTEAFF. CDR3 sequence (DNA): TGTGCCAGCAGCCTTGGGGTTTCCGGCACTGAAGCTTTCTTT. Variable domain in full (rest from reference TRBV9 and TRBJ1-1): DSGVTQTPKHLITATGQRVTLRCSPRSGDLSVYWYQQSLDQGLQFLIQYYNGEERAKGNILERFSAQQFPDLHSELNLSSLELGDSALYFCASSLGVSGTEAFFGQGTRLTVV.

The rearrangement links TRBV7-9 to TRBJ1-2; weak D call: TRBD1 (6 bases). Germline V gene data show CDR1 as SEHNR and CDR2 as FQNEAQ (reference sequence). The CDR3 totals 17 residues. Trimming cost V 3 bases and J 4 bases, with 21 bases left between them. CDR3 sequence: CASSLGDKEDLSYGYTF. In nucleotides, the CDR3 is TGTGCCAGCAGCTTGGGGGACAAGGAGGATTTGAGCTATGGCTACACCTTC.

The V and J genes are TRBV27 and TRBJ1-2; 7 nucleotides agree with TRBD1. The CDR3 contains 14 residues. The J segment lost 8 bases and the V segment lost 3 bases, leaving 9 bases of the junction unmatched. Germline V CDR1 and CDR2: MNHEY, SMNVEV (reference sequence). The CDR3 loop is CASSLTTGRRGYTF. CDR3 nucleotides: TGTGCCAGCAGTTTGACGACAGGGAGAAGGGGCTACACCTTC.

The chain uses TRBV7-2 and TRBJ1-5; 8 nucleotides match TRBD1. Germline V gene lookup returns CDR1 SGHTA and CDR2 FQGNSA. This CDR3 has 15 residues. Trimming at V came to 4 bases and at J to 7 bases, leaving 9 bases not matched to a gene. The CDR3 protein is CASSWTGLEGQPQHF. The CDR3 DNA reads as TGTGCCAGCAGCTGGACAGGGCTGGAAGGGCAGCCCCAGCATTTT.

This clonotype was seen a single time. The rearrangement joins TRBV4-3 to TRBJ2-6, with 8 bases aligning to TRBD1. V trimming: 0 bases; J trimming: 10 bases; junction bases outside the gene matches: 11. The CDR3 is made up of 17 amino acids. CDR1 is LGHNA and CDR2 is YSLEER in the germline V gene. DNA of the CDR3: TGCGCCAGCAGCCAAGAAGTGGGGACAGGTCCCATGAACGTCCTGACTTTC. Residues: CASSQEVGTGPMNVLTF.

This clonotype occurred many times. The V call is TRBV9, the J call TRBJ1-2; no firm D call. The CDR3 sequence is 13 residues long. The V end was cut by 4 bases, the J end by 6 bases, with 13 bases between. Germline CDR1 is SGDLS and CDR2 is YYNGEE. The CDR3 DNA follows: TGTGCCAGCAGCTCCGGGGAGCTTAATGGCTACACCTTC. It codes for CASSSGELNGYTF.